The next 26 T cell receptor beta chains were all read from a single sample in a study of T cells after yellow fever vaccination (dated by TCRdb to about 2019). The meaning of the sample's treatment or condition label: live attenuated yellow fever vaccine strain. The library came from 5' RACE. These reads were obtained on an Illumina NovaSeq 6000. TCRdb passed the public sequencing reads through fastp at Q25 and MiXCR, retaining productive beta sequences. Rows are unified per CDR3 protein, each entry keeping the most common DNA and genes. This sample has about 220,000 distinct CDR3 sequences in its table, and approximately 3% of those were observed once. The ten largest clones represent around 3.2% of the sample. The specimen was CD4+ T cells sorted from PBMCs, collected 10 days after the yellow fever booster vaccination. Receptor source: a man between 18 and 35 years old who received the YFV17D yellow fever vaccine.

The chain carries TRBV29-1 and TRBJ1-2, with TRBD1 matching over 10 bases. The CDR3 loop spans 15 amino acids. The V gene end was trimmed by 7 bases and the J gene end by 9 bases; junction bases not matched to a gene: 17. The V gene's germline CDR1 is SQVTM and CDR2 ANQGSEA. CDR3: CSEGNPGQGIFSYTF. CDR3 DNA sequence: TGCAGCGAAGGAAATCCGGGACAGGGGATATTTAGCTACACCTTC. Filled out from reference TRBV29-1 and TRBJ1-2, the complete variable domain reads SAVISQKPSRDICQRGTSLTIQCQVDSQVTMMFWYRQQPGQSLTLIATANQGSEATYESGFVIDKFPISRPNLTFSTLTVSNMSPEDSSIYLCSEGNPGQGIFSYTFGSGTRLTVV.

This clonotype was observed a few times. The CDR3 bases are TGCAGTGCTTTCAAGACTAGTAGGGGAGATCAACAGACCCAGTACTTC. It encodes CSAFKTSRGDQQTQYF. This chain uses TRBV20-1 with TRBJ2-5; TRBD2 is a possible D gene (6 bases). CDR1 is DFQATT and CDR2 is SNEGSKA in the germline V gene (reference sequence). The CDR3 extends over 16 amino acids. Deletions cut 5 bases from V and 6 bases from J, with 25 bases between.

CDR3 amino acids: CASSPGGTGGTEAFF. The CDR3 DNA reads TGTGCCAGCAGCCCGGGGGGCACAGGGGGCACTGAAGCTTTCTTT. The chain is built from TRBV5-4 and TRBJ1-1, with 8 positions matching TRBD1. With V trimmed by 4 bases and J by 4 bases, 9 bases remained unmatched. This CDR3 spans 15 amino acids. Germline lookup yields CDR1 SGHNT and CDR2 YYREEE (reference sequence).

This clonotype has a handful of counts. The chain recombines TRBV27 with TRBJ2-1; 7 bases are a match to TRBD1. V shed 2 bases, J shed 6 bases, and the junction held 10 bases outside the gene matches. This CDR3 has 16 amino acids. CDR1 MNHEY and CDR2 SMNVEV come from the germline V gene (reference sequence). The CDR3 DNA is TGTGCCAGCAGTTTAGGGAAAAGGGGGCTTCCCAATGAGCAGTTCTTC. It translates to CASSLGKRGLPNEQFF.

This clonotype showed up many times. This rearrangement joins TRBV5-1 to TRBJ2-2; 11 positions agree with TRBD2. Germline loops: CDR1 SGHRS, CDR2 YFSETQ. The CDR3 totals 16 residues. With 4 bases clipped from V and 2 bases from J, the junction kept 4 bases outside the gene matches. The CDR3 DNA reads TGCGCCAGCAGCCTGGGACTAGCGGTAAACACCGGGGAGCTGTTTTTT. Translation: CASSLGLAVNTGELFF.

The chain combines TRBV6-2 or TRBV6-3 with TRBJ2-1; TRBD1 or TRBD2 may be the D gene (5 bases each). The CDR3 is made up of 14 amino acids. Germline V CDR1 and CDR2: MNHEY, SVGEGT. V was pared by 2 bases and J by 3 bases, with 8 bases between. The CDR3 sequence: CASSYGTGYNEQFF. CDR3 in DNA: TGTGCCAGCAGTTACGGGACGGGCTACAATGAGCAGTTCTTC.

This clonotype was observed a few times. The gene calls are TRBV10-3 and TRBJ2-5, with TRBD2 matching over 7 bases. J gave up 1 base and V 6 bases, and 8 bases lay outside the gene matches. Looked up from germline, CDR1 is ENHRY and CDR2 is SYGVKD. The CDR3 runs to 15 residues. CDR3 sequence: CAIRGRAGSQETQYF. CDR3 sequence (DNA): TGTGCCATCAGGGGGAGAGCGGGGTCCCAAGAGACCCAGTACTTC.

This clonotype was seen ten or more times. The J gene is TRBJ2-1, the V gene TRBV20-1; D is undetermined. This CDR3 spans 13 amino acids. Trimming took off 5 bases at V and 3 bases at J, with 11 bases between the two ends. Looked up from germline, CDR1 is DFQATT and CDR2 is SNEGSKA (reference sequence). In DNA form, the CDR3 reads TGCAGTGCTGGAACGGGCCTCTACAATGAGCAGTTCTTC. Encoded protein: CSAGTGLYNEQFF.

A few counts support this clonotype. J is TRBJ2-2 and V is TRBV5-4; possible D gene TRBD1, 6 bases. CDR1 SGHNT and CDR2 YYREEE come from the germline V gene (reference sequence). This CDR3 spans 14 amino acids. Trimming took off 4 bases at V and 6 bases at J, with 13 bases between the two ends. This CDR3 is CASSPTGSPGELFF. The CDR3, as DNA: TGTGCCAGCAGCCCTACAGGGTCTCCCGGGGAGCTGTTTTTT.

The chain combines TRBV12-3 or TRBV12-4 with TRBJ2-1, with a tentative D call TRBD1 (5 bases). V lost 4 bases, J lost 3 bases, and 10 bases lay in between. The CDR3 runs to 14 residues. CDR3 residues: CASSSMGHYNEQFF. In DNA form, the CDR3 reads TGTGCCAGCAGTTCCATGGGGCACTACAATGAGCAGTTCTTC.

This clonotype has at least ten counts. The V gene is TRBV10-3, the J gene TRBJ2-3; D gene uncertain. Germline loops: CDR1 ENHRY, CDR2 SYGVKD. CDR3 length: 14 residues. V lost 6 bases and J lost 4, with 14 bases in between. The CDR3 coding sequence is TGTGCCATCAGCGGACCACAATCCCCAGATACGCAGTATTTT. It is translated as CAISGPQSPDTQYF.

In its sample, this clonotype was seen a few times. This chain connects TRBV5-1 to TRBJ1-2; a possible D gene is TRBD1 (5 bases). Germline-derived CDR1 and CDR2 are SGHRS and YFSETQ. CDR3 length: 14 amino acids. V lost 0 bases and J lost 2, with 8 bases in between. CDR3 nucleotides: TGCGCCAGCAGCTTGGTGGCAGGGAACTATGGCTACACCTTC. Amino acid sequence: CASSLVAGNYGYTF.

This clonotype has at least ten counts. The CDR3 DNA reads TGTGCCAGCAGCTTAATCAGCAGGGGTCAGGGTTCAGCCAAAAACATTCAGTACTTC. Its translation is CASSLISRGQGSAKNIQYF. This chain links TRBV7-6 with TRBJ2-4, with D possibly TRBD1 on 6 matching bases. This CDR3 is 19 amino acids long. Per the germline V gene, CDR1 is SGHVS and CDR2 is FNYEAQ. Trimming removed 2 bases at V and 0 bases at J, with 20 bases between.

This clonotype was observed a handful of times. V usage is TRBV6-6 and J usage is TRBJ1-2; 11 nucleotides match TRBD1. The germline gives CDR1 MNHNY, CDR2 SVGAGI (reference sequence). The CDR3 is made up of 14 amino acids. Unmatched junction bases numbered 8, after V lost 6 bases and J lost 8 bases. The CDR3 nucleotides read TGTGCCAGCAGAAGGGACAGGGGGGTTCGGGGCTACACCTTC. The encoded protein is CASRRDRGVRGYTF.

The chain has TRBV5-1 and TRBJ1-3; TRBD1 matches at 9 bases. This CDR3 is 15 amino acids long. Germline V CDR1 and CDR2: SGHRS, YFSETQ. V shed 3 bases, J shed 4 bases, and the junction held 5 bases outside the gene matches. The CDR3 spells CASSSGTGKGNTIYF. CDR3 DNA: TGCGCCAGCAGCTCGGGGACAGGGAAAGGAAACACCATATATTTT.

This clonotype was seen at least ten times. J is TRBJ2-3 and V is TRBV6-2 or TRBV6-3; D unclear. CDR3 length equals 17 residues. Germline assignment: CDR1 MNHEY and CDR2 SVGEGT. V shed 7 bases and J shed 6 bases, with 26 bases lying between them. DNA of the CDR3: TGTGCCAGCACCGACCACCTGGCAGGAACAAGGTCGGATACGCAGTATTTT. It yields the protein CASTDHLAGTRSDTQYF.

The rearrangement links TRBV7-2 to TRBJ2-1; 9 nucleotides align to TRBD2. Germline CDR1 reads SGHTA; CDR2 reads FQGNSA. The CDR3 covers 17 residues. After removal of 1 base from V and 9 bases from J, the junction contained 13 bases not matched to a gene. DNA of the CDR3: TGTGCCAGCAGCTTAGTTTTCGGTGGCGGGGGGGCACGTGAGCAGTTCTTC. Translated: CASSLVFGGGGAREQFF.

This clonotype was recorded a few times. J is TRBJ2-5 and V is TRBV20-1; D is perhaps TRBD1 (5 bases). V was cut by 2 bases and J by 2 bases, with 9 bases left in between. Germline V CDR1 and CDR2: DFQATT, SNEGSKA (reference sequence). CDR3 length: 13 residues. Written as DNA, the CDR3 is TGCAGTGCTAGACGGTCAGGGCAAGAGACCCAGTACTTC. Encoded protein: CSARRSGQETQYF.

This clonotype was seen only once. This chain links TRBV12-3 or TRBV12-4 with TRBJ2-5, with D possibly matching TRBD1 (5 bases). The CDR3 runs 14 residues. The V end lost 8 bases, the J end lost 4 bases, and 17 bases lay between the germline ends. CDR3 region: CASGSLGQGETQYF. CDR3 in DNA: TGTGCCAGCGGATCCCTCGGGCAGGGAGAGACCCAGTACTTC.

This clonotype turned up a few times. The rearrangement links TRBV5-1 to TRBJ2-1, with D tentatively TRBD1 or TRBD2 (5 bases each). Trimming took off 3 bases at V and 4 bases at J, with 20 bases between the two ends. The CDR3 length is 17 residues. The germline CDR1 and CDR2 sequences are SGHRS and YFSETQ. The CDR3 sequence is CASSWGLAGPLYNEQFF. The CDR3 nucleotides are TGCGCCAGCAGCTGGGGGTTGGCAGGGCCGCTATACAATGAGCAGTTCTTC.

This clonotype has only a few counts. This chain uses TRBV18 with TRBJ1-5; no definite D call. CDR1 and CDR2 from the germline V gene are KGHSH and LQKENI. Deletions cut 2 bases from V and 7 bases from J, with 15 bases between. This CDR3 spans 15 amino acids. CDR3 bases: TGTGCCAGCTCACCAAATGGAGGGTCGGGACAGCCCCAGCATTTT. Residues: CASSPNGGSGQPQHF.

The chain combines TRBV7-9 with TRBJ2-3, with unresolved D. Deletions cut 2 bases from V and 6 bases from J, with 9 bases between. Germline assignment: CDR1 SEHNR and CDR2 FQNEAQ (reference sequence). The CDR3 contains 13 residues. The CDR3 spells CASSLSQWDTQYF. The DNA of the CDR3 is TGTGCCAGCAGCTTATCCCAGTGGGATACGCAGTATTTT.

This chain uses TRBV7-2 with TRBJ2-5; 11 bases match TRBD1. Germline V CDR1 and CDR2: SGHTA, FQGNSA. J lost 8 bases, V lost 5 bases, and 10 bases had no gene match. The CDR3 runs to 15 residues. The CDR3 nucleotides are TGTGCCAGCAGCCCCCCCGGGACAGGGGGTGATACCCAGTACTTC. Residues: CASSPPGTGGDTQYF.

This clonotype was recorded at least ten times. The chain employs TRBV12-3 or TRBV12-4 and TRBJ2-5; D is ambiguous. V was cut by 3 bases and J by 1 base, with 9 bases left in between. CDR3 length equals 14 residues. The CDR3: CASSLHSPQETQYF. As DNA, the CDR3 is TGTGCCAGCAGTTTGCACAGTCCCCAAGAGACCCAGTACTTC.

The J gene is TRBJ2-3, the V gene TRBV4-3; maybe TRBD2 (6 bases). Per germline, CDR1 LGHNA and CDR2 YSLEER. Trimming took 7 bases from V and 1 from J, leaving 18 bases between them. The CDR3 spans 16 residues. CDR3: CASTPTAGRGTDTQYF. CDR3 bases: TGCGCCAGCACCCCGACAGCGGGCAGGGGCACAGATACGCAGTATTTT.

This clonotype was found many times. The chain uses TRBV12-3 or TRBV12-4 and TRBJ2-1; D not certain. The germline V and J ends were trimmed by 3 bases and 14 bases, with 11 bases remaining between them. The CDR3 consists of 11 residues. CDR3 in DNA: TGTGCCAGCAGTTTTTATGGAATGGAGTTCTTC. Its protein product is CASSFYGMEFF.